The clone carrying this T cell receptor (beta chain) was picked up a small number of times. This sample stems from a study of blood T cell repertoires in COVID-19. For the study at large: From T cells, B-cell-depleted T cells, or PBMCs came the material, which was cDNA or gDNA.

This CDR3 region has 15 residues. From germline, CDR1 is KGHSH and CDR2 LQKENI. V shed 6 bases and J 7 bases; nucleotides not matched to a gene: 9. Source study methods: Amplifying reference gene primers gave estimates of nucleated cell counts. Here immunoSEQ multiplex PCR was the method, and the copy in TCRdb shows in-frame clones only, minus some. V and J calls and clone size are given by that table; D and trimming were obtained from the DNA. The sample shows around 140,000 clones, roughly 88% of them seen only once. The clonotype was recovered from a woman aged 60-70 years with acute or convalescent COVID-19. The chain combines TRBV18 with TRBJ1-4, with TRBD1 matching 9 bases. The sequenced material came from peripheral blood. The CDR3 is CASSSQQGAGEKLFF. The CDR3 DNA sequence: TGTGCCAGCTCGTCTCAACAGGGGGCGGGTGAAAAACTGTTTTTT.